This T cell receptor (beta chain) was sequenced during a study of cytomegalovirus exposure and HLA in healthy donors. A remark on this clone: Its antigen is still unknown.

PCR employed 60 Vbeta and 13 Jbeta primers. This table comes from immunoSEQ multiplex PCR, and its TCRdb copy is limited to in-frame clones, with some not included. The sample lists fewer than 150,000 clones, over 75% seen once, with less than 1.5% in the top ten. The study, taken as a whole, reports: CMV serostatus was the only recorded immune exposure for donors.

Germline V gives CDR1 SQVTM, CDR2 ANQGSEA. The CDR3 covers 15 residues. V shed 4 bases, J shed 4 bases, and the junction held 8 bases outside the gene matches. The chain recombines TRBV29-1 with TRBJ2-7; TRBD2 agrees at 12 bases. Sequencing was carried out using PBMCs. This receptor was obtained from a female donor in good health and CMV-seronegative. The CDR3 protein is CSVGLAGDRGYEQYF. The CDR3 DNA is TGCAGCGTTGGACTAGCGGGAGATCGAGGGTACGAGCAGTACTTC.